Below, 8 T cell receptor beta chains from the same sample are listed, as sequenced in a study of response to subunit inactivated influenza vaccine. Using its own MiXCR run on the RT-PCR reads, TCRdb lists one record per CDR3 protein. The sample holds about 700,000 distinct CDR3 sequences; over 11% are singletons and the top ten take 6% to 7%. Sequencing used PBMCs from blood, obtained less than 15 days before vaccination. The receptor source for this set is a man aged 45-60 years who received an inactivated influenza vaccine.

As regards this clonotype: Germline is not matched at one junction end, which may reflect a read error. The chain joins TRBV19 to TRBJ1-5; 8 bases map to TRBD1. The germline V gene encodes CDR1 LNHDA and CDR2 SQIVND (reference sequence). CDR3 length equals 16 residues. The CDR3 nucleotides are TGTGCCAGTAGTCTCAGGGGGCGCGGGGCGGTTCAGGCCCAGCATTTT. It codes for CASSLRGRGAVQAQHF.

In this sample, this clonotype turned up many times. The chain uses TRBV29-1 and TRBJ2-1; 11 bases agree with TRBD2. V lost 3 bases and J lost 0; bases outside the gene matches: 10. In germline, CDR1 is SQVTM, CDR2 ANQGSEA. The CDR3 runs 18 residues. The CDR3 region is CSVEGLAAPFSSYNEQFF. DNA of the CDR3: TGCAGCGTTGAGGGACTAGCGGCTCCTTTTAGCTCCTACAATGAGCAGTTCTTC.

This chain connects TRBV4-1 to TRBJ2-7, with a possible D match to TRBD1 (5 bases). The CDR3 extends over 13 amino acids. Germline V gives CDR1 MGHRA, CDR2 YSYEKL. V was trimmed by 3 bases and J by 3 bases, leaving 9 bases between them. The CDR3 here is CASSHGQDYEQYF. The DNA for the CDR3 is TGCGCCAGCAGCCACGGACAAGACTACGAGCAGTACTTC.

The chain joins TRBV5-1 to TRBJ2-7, with TRBD1 identical over 9 bases. V lost 4 bases and J lost 7; bases outside the gene matches: 12. The length of the CDR3 is 15 residues. Germline values: CDR1 SGHRS, CDR2 YFSETQ. CDR3 residues: CASSLSSGQGWEQYF. The CDR3 nucleotides read TGCGCCAGCAGCCTCTCCTCCGGACAGGGGTGGGAGCAGTACTTC.

This clonotype was seen more than once but under ten times. This chain links TRBV12-3 or TRBV12-4 with TRBJ1-2, with D possibly being TRBD1 (5 bases). The V and J ends lost 7 bases and 4 bases respectively, with 10 bases between them. The CDR3 is 12 amino acids. Here the CDR3 reads CASNSGPYGYTF. CDR3 nucleotides: TGTGCCAGCAATTCAGGGCCCTATGGCTACACCTTC.

The rearrangement joins TRBV7-9 to TRBJ1-2; D gene unclear. Trimming cost V 1 base and J 4 bases, with 10 bases left between them. CDR1 and CDR2 (germline): SEHNR, FQNEAQ (reference sequence). The CDR3 length is 14 residues. CDR3 DNA: TGTGCCAGCAGCTTAGTTGGAGGAGGCTATGGCTACACCTTC. It yields the protein CASSLVGGGYGYTF.

This clonotype showed up many times. The V and J genes are TRBV12-3 or TRBV12-4 and TRBJ1-1; weak D call: TRBD1 (5 bases). This CDR3 region has 15 residues. V shed 5 bases and J shed 4 bases, with 17 bases lying between them. The CDR3 loop is CASSARLGGGTEAFF. CDR3 DNA: TGTGCCAGCAGTGCACGTCTCGGGGGGGGCACTGAAGCTTTCTTT.

In nucleotides, the CDR3 is TGTGCCAGCAGGTGGACAGGGGCAAATGAGCAGTTCTTC. Translation: CASRWTGANEQFF. The chain is built from TRBV6-1 and TRBJ2-1; 9 bases agree with TRBD1. Germline CDR1 is MNHNS and CDR2 is SASEGT. The CDR3 totals 13 residues. V lost 6 bases to trimming and J lost 7 bases; unmatched junction nucleotides: 4.